These 26 T cell receptor beta chains came from one sample sequenced in a study of blood T cells in healthy people across ages. A second PCR of roughly 6 to 12 cycles used a sample-barcoded 5' primer and a J-beta primer mix. TCRdb reprocessed the 5' RACE reads with MiXCR, giving one entry per CDR3 protein. The data show approximately 320,000 distinct CDR3 sequences, roughly a quarter seen once. Sequencing was carried out using blood. All receptors derive from a woman aged 70-85 years in good health.

This clonotype was seen a few times. The chain is built from TRBV27 and TRBJ1-1; 9 bases fit TRBD1. V was clipped by 1 base and J by 1 base; unmatched bases: 4. Germline CDR1 is MNHEY and CDR2 is SMNVEV (reference sequence). This CDR3 is 16 amino acids long. The CDR3 reads CASSLLGQGRNTEAFF. The CDR3 DNA reads TGTGCCAGCAGTTTATTAGGACAGGGGAGGAACACTGAAGCTTTCTTT.

The chain employs TRBV20-1 and TRBJ2-5; D is perhaps TRBD2 (5 bases). V was cut by 5 bases and J by 4 bases, with 17 bases left in between. The CDR3 length is 14 residues. The germline gives CDR1 DFQATT, CDR2 SNEGSKA (reference sequence). In DNA, the CDR3 is TGCAGTGCTCAATTTGGCGGGTCTTCAGAGACCCAGTACTTC. Its translation: CSAQFGGSSETQYF.

This clonotype was seen only a few times. The chain joins TRBV5-5 to TRBJ2-5; the D is unclear. The closer fit of TRBJ2-7 to the DNA end suggests the J call may be wrong. The germline gives CDR1 SGHKS, CDR2 YYEKEE (reference sequence). There are 12 residues in the CDR3. DNA of the CDR3: TGTGCCAGCAGCTTACGTACCTACGAGCAGTACTTC. Protein: CASSLRTYEQYF.

This clonotype was counted between two and nine times. In DNA form, the CDR3 reads TGCGCCAGCAGCTTGCAGGGTGGGGCCGAAAAACTGTTTTTT. It translates to CASSLQGGAEKLFF. This chain uses TRBV5-1 with TRBJ1-4; D perhaps matches TRBD1 (5 bases). The V end lost 1 base, the J end lost 8 bases, and 12 bases lay between the germline ends. In germline, CDR1 is SGHRS, CDR2 YFSETQ. This CDR3 contains 14 residues.

The rearrangement links TRBV12-3 or TRBV12-4 to TRBJ2-5; 7 nucleotides agree with TRBD2. The J call may be mistaken, given a closer DNA end match to TRBJ2-1. The CDR3 spans 14 residues. The CDR3 nucleotides read TGTGCCAGCAGTTTAGCGGGAGGGATGGGTGAGCAGTTCTTC. This sequence encodes CASSLAGGMGEQFF.

The chain uses TRBV20-1 and TRBJ2-5; D is ambiguous. V was cut by 3 bases and J by 5 bases, with 7 bases left in between. Germline-derived CDR1 and CDR2 are DFQATT and SNEGSKA (reference sequence). The CDR3 runs 11 residues. The DNA for the CDR3 is TGCAGTGCTAGCTTAGTGGAGACCCAGTACTTC. Protein sequence: CSASLVETQYF.

The sample holds a few counts of this clonotype. The chain employs TRBV27 and TRBJ2-5; D gene uncertain. Germline lookup yields CDR1 MNHEY and CDR2 SMNVEV (reference sequence). The CDR3 is made up of 15 amino acids. V lost 5 bases, J lost 5 bases, and 18 bases lay in between. The CDR3, as DNA: TGTGCCAGCAGTCGAACCCCCCACCAAGAGGAGACCCAGTACTTC. This encodes CASSRTPHQEETQYF.

This clonotype was found many times. In nucleotides, the CDR3 is TGCGCCAGCAGGCGAACCCCGGGGGGGGCAACTAATGAAAAACTGTTTTTT. Translation: CASRRTPGGATNEKLFF. The V and J genes are TRBV5-1 and TRBJ1-4; D is perhaps TRBD1 (5 bases). Trimming removed 5 bases from V and 0 bases from J, with 17 bases in between. The CDR3 spans 17 residues. Germline CDR1 is SGHRS and CDR2 is YFSETQ.

This clonotype was detected a few times. In DNA, the CDR3 is TGTGCCAGCAGTCGACCACCCGGGGGACGACCCGGGGAGCTGTTTTTT. As protein: CASSRPPGGRPGELFF. V gene TRBV6-2 or TRBV6-3 combines with J gene TRBJ2-2; D possibly corresponds to TRBD2 (6 bases). Germline V gene lookup returns CDR1 MNHEY and CDR2 SVGEGT. Between the trimmed V and J ends, which lost 5 bases and 6 bases, there was a span of 19 bases. The CDR3 sequence is 16 residues long.

This clonotype was found a few times. The chain joins TRBV5-1 to TRBJ2-7; D possibly corresponds to TRBD1 (5 bases). The V and J ends lost 4 bases and 5 bases respectively, with 25 bases between them. The CDR3 is 17 amino acids. The germline V gene has CDR1 SGHRS and CDR2 YFSETQ. CDR3 protein: CASSPTESGQRGHEQYF. DNA of the CDR3: TGCGCCAGCAGCCCTACAGAGTCCGGACAAAGGGGTCACGAGCAGTACTTC. The complete variable domain, with remaining parts taken from reference TRBV5-1 and TRBJ2-7, reads KAGVTQTPRYLIKTRGQQVTLSCSPISGHRSVSWYQQTPGQGLQFLFEYFSETQRNKGNFPGRFSGRQFSNSRSEMNVSTLELGDSALYLCASSPTESGQRGHEQYFGPGTRLTVT.

This clonotype came up a few times. V and J are TRBV14 and TRBJ2-3, with D possibly matching TRBD1 (6 bases). The CDR3 extends over 14 amino acids. Germline V gene lookup returns CDR1 SGHDN and CDR2 FVKESK. Trimming shortened V by 7 bases and J by 2 bases, and 13 bases separated the two germline ends. The CDR3 loop is CASNQDRPTDTQYF. CDR3 DNA sequence: TGTGCCAGCAACCAGGACAGACCCACAGATACGCAGTATTTT.

In this sample, this clonotype turned up a few times. The chain employs TRBV4-1 and TRBJ2-7; D not resolved. With 0 bases removed from V and 6 bases from J, the gap between germline ends came to 6 bases. Germline assignment: CDR1 MGHRA and CDR2 YSYEKL. There are 12 residues in the CDR3. The CDR3 sequence: CASSQEKGEQYF. In DNA form, the CDR3 reads TGCGCCAGCAGCCAAGAAAAGGGCGAGCAGTACTTC.

This clonotype was observed at least ten times. V usage is TRBV29-1 and J usage is TRBJ2-7; tentatively, D is TRBD2 (6 bases). From germline, CDR1 is SQVTM and CDR2 ANQGSEA. CDR3 length equals 14 residues. V lost 0 bases, J lost 5 bases, and 14 bases lay in between. DNA of the CDR3: TGCAGCGTTGAAGATTCCGGGGGAGCCCACGAGCAGTACTTC. It specifies CSVEDSGGAHEQYF.

This clonotype has only a few counts. This rearrangement joins TRBV28 to TRBJ1-4; D is ambiguous. Trimming removed 7 bases from V and 8 bases from J, with 14 bases in between. The CDR3 contains 13 residues. CDR1 and CDR2 (germline): MDHEN, SYDVKM. The CDR3 sequence: CASTPQIREKLFF. CDR3 nucleotides: TGTGCCAGCACCCCCCAGATCCGCGAAAAACTGTTTTTT. The complete variable domain, with remaining parts taken from reference TRBV28 and TRBJ1-4, reads DVKVTQSSRYLVKRTGEKVFLECVQDMDHENMFWYRQDPGLGLRLIYFSYDVKMKEKGDIPEGYSVSREKKERFSLILESASTNQTSMYLCASTPQIREKLFFGSGTQLSVL.

In its sample, this clonotype was seen a few times. The chain uses TRBV20-1 and TRBJ2-3; no clear D. This CDR3 comprises 15 residues. Germline CDR1 is DFQATT and CDR2 is SNEGSKA (reference sequence). The V end was cut by 3 bases, the J end by 6 bases, with 19 bases between. CDR3 nucleotide sequence: TGCAGTGCTAGTCGCCGAGGCAGCGAACTTGATACGCAGTATTTT. Translation gives CSASRRGSELDTQYF.

This clonotype came up a few times. The chain is built from TRBV5-1 and TRBJ2-3, with TRBD2 matching 10 bases. CDR3 length: 16 amino acids. Germline V gives CDR1 SGHRS, CDR2 YFSETQ. V lost 1 base and J lost 3; bases outside the gene matches: 5. DNA of the CDR3: TGCGCCAGCAGCTTGACTAGCGGGAAGTTAACAGATACGCAGTATTTT. Protein product: CASSLTSGKLTDTQYF.

This clonotype was observed at least ten times. V and J are TRBV5-1 and TRBJ2-5, with 13 nucleotides matching TRBD2. CDR1 and CDR2 (germline): SGHRS, YFSETQ. J was trimmed by 4 bases and V by 0 bases; bases with no gene match: 9. The CDR3 totals 18 residues. CDR3 coding DNA: TGCGCCAGCAGCTTGGGACTAGCGGGAGGTCCGGCTCGAGAGACCCAGTACTTC. Residues: CASSLGLAGGPARETQYF. Variable domain in full (rest from reference TRBV5-1 and TRBJ2-5): KAGVTQTPRYLIKTRGQQVTLSCSPISGHRSVSWYQQTPGQGLQFLFEYFSETQRNKGNFPGRFSGRQFSNSRSEMNVSTLELGDSALYLCASSLGLAGGPARETQYFGPGTRLLVL.

This chain uses TRBV5-1 with TRBJ1-1; D is ambiguous. V lost 6 bases, J lost 2 bases, and 11 bases lay in between. The CDR3 runs to 13 residues. CDR1 and CDR2 (germline): SGHRS, YFSETQ. CDR3 loop: CASMVTINTEAFF. In DNA, the CDR3 is TGCGCCAGCATGGTGACAATTAACACTGAAGCTTTCTTT.

The gene calls are TRBV20-1 and TRBJ2-1, with TRBD2 matching over 13 bases. Germline CDR1 DFQATT, CDR2 SNEGSKA (reference sequence). The J segment lost 2 bases and the V segment lost 0 bases, leaving 7 bases of the junction unmatched. CDR3 length: 18 amino acids. CDR3 sequence: CSARDLLAGGHAYNEQFF. The CDR3 DNA sequence: TGCAGTGCTAGAGATCTACTAGCGGGGGGGCACGCCTACAATGAGCAGTTCTTC.

The chain has TRBV7-2 and TRBJ2-7, with 9 bases matching TRBD1. Per the germline V gene, CDR1 is SGHTA and CDR2 is FQGNSA. Germline trimming cut 5 bases from V and 7 bases from J; bases unmatched to any gene: 15. The CDR3 is 16 amino acids. CDR3 bases: TGTGCCAGCAGCCTTCAACCCGGGACAGGGAAGGGGGAGCAGTACTTC. It specifies CASSLQPGTGKGEQYF.

The chain is built from TRBV20-1 and TRBJ1-2; D is perhaps TRBD1 (6 bases). The CDR3 is made up of 13 amino acids. V lost 5 bases to trimming and J lost 0 bases, with 10 bases between them. The germline CDR1 and CDR2 sequences are DFQATT and SNEGSKA (reference sequence). CDR3 sequence: CSARRTANYGYTF. CDR3 nucleotide sequence: TGCAGTGCTCGCCGGACAGCTAACTATGGCTACACCTTC.

The chain joins TRBV14 to TRBJ2-1; 12 bases fit TRBD2. CDR1 is SGHDN and CDR2 is FVKESK in the germline V gene. The CDR3 spans 16 residues. J gave up 4 bases and V 5 bases, and 6 bases lay outside the gene matches. CDR3 sequence reads: CASSDLAGGPYNEQFF. CDR3 nucleotides: TGTGCCAGCAGCGATCTAGCGGGAGGGCCATACAATGAGCAGTTCTTC. Full variable domain (missing parts from reference TRBV14 and TRBJ2-1): EAGVTQFPSHSVIEKGQTVTLRCDPISGHDNLYWYRRVMGKEIKFLLHFVKESKQDESGMPNNRFLAERTGGTYSTLKVQPAELEDSGVYFCASSDLAGGPYNEQFFGPGTRLTVL.

The chain recombines TRBV20-1 with TRBJ2-3; D remains unclear. The CDR3 totals 13 residues. The germline V gene has CDR1 DFQATT and CDR2 SNEGSKA (reference sequence). Trimming pared 5 bases from V and 9 bases from J, leaving 18 bases between. The CDR3, as DNA: TGCAGTGCTCCTCCTCCCGGCAGTCGGACGCAGTATTTT. It translates to CSAPPPGSRTQYF.

The CDR3 protein is CASSQTGQGNTEAFF. The CDR3 nucleotides are TGTGCCAGCAGTCAGACAGGACAAGGGAACACTGAAGCTTTCTTT. V and J are TRBV28 and TRBJ1-1, with D possibly TRBD1 on 6 matching bases. The CDR3 length is 15 residues. Germline V gene sequence: CDR1 MDHEN, CDR2 SYDVKM. The V end lost 5 bases, the J end lost 1 base, and 14 bases lay between the germline ends.

The rearrangement joins TRBV7-3 to TRBJ2-3; unclear D gene. The V gene lost 1 base and the J gene lost 10 bases, with 12 bases spanning the gap. Per the germline V gene, CDR1 is SGHTA and CDR2 is FQGTGA. The CDR3 extends over 13 amino acids. The CDR3 DNA reads TGTGCCAGCAGCTTAAACTCTAAGTCACCGCAGTATTTT. Its protein product is CASSLNSKSPQYF.

The rearrangement links TRBV11-2 to TRBJ1-1; D might be TRBD1 (5 bases). This CDR3 comprises 15 residues. Germline V gene sequence: CDR1 SGHAT, CDR2 FQNNGV. Trimming left V 0 bases short and J 3 bases short, with 11 bases between. CDR3 DNA: TGTGCCAGCAGCTTAGATCGGGAGGGGTACACTGAAGCTTTCTTT. The encoded protein is CASSLDREGYTEAFF.